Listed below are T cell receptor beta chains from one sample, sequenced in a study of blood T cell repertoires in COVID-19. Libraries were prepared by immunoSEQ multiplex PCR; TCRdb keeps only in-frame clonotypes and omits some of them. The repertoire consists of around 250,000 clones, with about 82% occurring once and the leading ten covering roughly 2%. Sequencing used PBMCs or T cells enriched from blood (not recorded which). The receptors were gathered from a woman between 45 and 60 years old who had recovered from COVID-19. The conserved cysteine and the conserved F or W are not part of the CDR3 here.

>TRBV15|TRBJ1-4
ATSRHSGQGEKLF
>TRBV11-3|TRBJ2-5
ASSSYKGQFQETQY
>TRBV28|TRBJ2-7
ASSLRGPYEQY
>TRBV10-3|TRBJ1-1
AISESPWTGGDTEAF
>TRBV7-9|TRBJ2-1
ASSPGLRGTEYNEQF
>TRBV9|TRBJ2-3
ASSVGGYTDTQY
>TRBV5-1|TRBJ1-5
ASSLEPGGVQPQH
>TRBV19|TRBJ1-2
ASTDSEYGYT
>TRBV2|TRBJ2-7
ASRSGAPYEQY
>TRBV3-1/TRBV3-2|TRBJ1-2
ASSQDLGRTYGYT
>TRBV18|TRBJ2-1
ASSQDQRVGNEQF
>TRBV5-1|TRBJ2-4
ASSSTGGDIQY
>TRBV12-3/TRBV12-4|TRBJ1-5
ASSQDSNQPQH
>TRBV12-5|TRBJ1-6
ASGLEPGSPLH
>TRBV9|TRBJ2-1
ASSPRLAGDYNEQF
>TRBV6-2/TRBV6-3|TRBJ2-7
ASSYSARTHFYEQY
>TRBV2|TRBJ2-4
ASSERGPKNIQY
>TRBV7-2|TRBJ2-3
ASPLAGGTDTQY
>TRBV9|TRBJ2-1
ASSVEWGLSSYNEQF
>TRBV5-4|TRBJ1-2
ASSIDSGGYYGYT
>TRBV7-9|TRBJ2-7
ASSPQGGSSYEQY
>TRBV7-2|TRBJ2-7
ASSPPVRPFYEQY
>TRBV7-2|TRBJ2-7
ASSGFLAVLTYEQY
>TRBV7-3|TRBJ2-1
ASSLGLAGGQLQF
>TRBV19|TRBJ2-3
ASSISGQVLTYTRDTQY
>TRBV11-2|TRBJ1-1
ASSLDTGREAF
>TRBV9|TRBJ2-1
ASSGTGTRTYNEQF
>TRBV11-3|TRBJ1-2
ASSYTGDYGYT
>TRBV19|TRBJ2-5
ASSRSRWETQY
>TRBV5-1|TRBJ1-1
ASSPGQGVTEAF
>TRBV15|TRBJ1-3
ATSRQTGGNGNTIY
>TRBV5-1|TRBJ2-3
ASSLGRSGTDTQY
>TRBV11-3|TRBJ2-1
ASSPRFVAGGLDEQF
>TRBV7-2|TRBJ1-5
ASSFLGVNQPQH
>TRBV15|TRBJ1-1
ATSPSVSEAF
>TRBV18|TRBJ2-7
ASSSASGSALAEQY
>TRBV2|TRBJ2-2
ASTGSRTGELF
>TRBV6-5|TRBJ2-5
ASSRRQGRETQY
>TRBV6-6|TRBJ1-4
ASSRARTEENEKLF
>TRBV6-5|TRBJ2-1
ASRIQGSVGDEQF
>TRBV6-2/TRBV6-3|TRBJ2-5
ASSYTGQVETQY
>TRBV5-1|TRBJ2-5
ASSQNPQETQY
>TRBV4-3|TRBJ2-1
ASSQDTGEAYNEQF
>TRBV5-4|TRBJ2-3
ASSGGQVSTDTQY
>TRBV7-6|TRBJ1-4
ASSLVRGNEKLF
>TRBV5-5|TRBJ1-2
ASSLRGTGDYGYT
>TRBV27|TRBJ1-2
ASSLSSAGDYGYT
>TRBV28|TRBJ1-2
ASSETGQFYGYT
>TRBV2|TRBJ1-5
ASSDEDRVRH
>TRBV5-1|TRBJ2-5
ASSLAGGQETQY
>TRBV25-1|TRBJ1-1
ASSESYLTDEMNTEAF
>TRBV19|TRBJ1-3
ASSIGFRQKLGENTIY
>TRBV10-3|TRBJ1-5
AIARDSNQPQH
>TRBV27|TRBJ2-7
ASRLREGEEQY
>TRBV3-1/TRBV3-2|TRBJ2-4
ASSQGPSGSAKNIQY
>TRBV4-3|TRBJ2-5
ASSQRGTRETQETQY
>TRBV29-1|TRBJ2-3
SVDTRTRTDTQY
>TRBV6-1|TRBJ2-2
ASSWGQNTGELF